Presented here are 6 T cell receptor beta chains from one specimen sequenced in a study of T-cell reconstitution after alpha-beta-depleted transplantation in children. Preparation of the TCRbeta library was carried out with unique molecular identifiers. Using its own MiXCR run on the PCR reads, TCRdb lists one record per CDR3 protein. The repertoire consists of a few hundred thousand distinct CDR3 sequences, with over 40% occurring once and the leading ten covering 27%. The specimen comprised PBMCs, sampled before TCRalphabeta/CD19-depleted stem cell transplant. Receptors were obtained from a girl aged 2-10 years with aplastic anemia, due to receive a stem cell transplant.

The chain recombines TRBV4-1 with TRBJ2-2; D is uncertain. The CDR3 loop spans 15 amino acids. Germline values: CDR1 MGHRA, CDR2 YSYEKL. V dropped 1 base and J dropped 7 bases, with 13 bases sitting between them. The CDR3 DNA reads TGCGCCAGCAGCCAAGTAGGCCCTACGGACGGGGAGCTGTTTTTT. It encodes CASSQVGPTDGELFF.

This clonotype was seen more than once but under ten times. The chain carries TRBV7-2 and TRBJ2-1; tentatively, D is TRBD2 (6 bases). Germline V gene data show CDR1 as SGHTA and CDR2 as FQGNSA. V lost 1 base and J 6 bases, leaving 13 bases between the germline ends. The CDR3 totals 15 residues. CDR3 bases: TGTGCCAGCAGCTTAGTCAGACTAGTGGGCAATGAGCAGTTCTTC. This sequence encodes CASSLVRLVGNEQFF.

The chain couples TRBV7-6 to TRBJ2-1; 7 positions match TRBD2. The germline V gene has CDR1 SGHVS and CDR2 FNYEAQ. The CDR3 is made up of 15 amino acids. J lost 5 bases, V lost 4 bases, and 8 bases had no gene match. DNA for the CDR3: TGTGCCAGCAGCTCGTTGGGGAGGGTCGACAATGAGCAGTTCTTC. Residues: CASSSLGRVDNEQFF.

This clonotype has only one observation. The chain recombines TRBV6-1 with TRBJ2-3, with D possibly matching TRBD2 (5 bases). This CDR3 comprises 14 residues. Germline-derived CDR1 and CDR2 are MNHNS and SASEGT. V gave up 5 bases and J gave up 5 bases, with 14 bases separating them. CDR3 region: CASSPPISGDTQYF. The CDR3 nucleotides are TGTGCCAGCAGTCCGCCGATAAGCGGAGATACGCAGTATTTT.

The chain couples TRBV10-3 to TRBJ2-7, with 7 positions matching TRBD1. Germline V gene sequence: CDR1 ENHRY, CDR2 SYGVKD. The V and J ends lost 10 bases and 3 bases, in that order; junction bases with no gene match: 3. This CDR3 is built from 11 residues. CDR3: CATGQLYEQYF. The CDR3 region has the DNA TGTGCCACGGGACAGCTCTACGAGCAGTACTTC.

The CDR3 spells CASSLGSLHRSSTDTQYF. As DNA, the CDR3 is TGCGCCAGCAGCTTGGGATCCCTCCACCGTTCTAGCACAGATACGCAGTATTTT. The gene calls are TRBV5-1 and TRBJ2-3; D not resolved. Trimming shortened V by 0 bases and J by 0 bases, and 17 bases separated the two germline ends. The CDR3 loop spans 18 amino acids. Germline values: CDR1 SGHRS, CDR2 YFSETQ.